This is a list of T cell receptor beta chains from one sample in a study of T cells in Graves' hyperthyroidism and ophthalmopathy. MiXCR was run by TCRdb on the multiplex PCR reads, yielding one entry per CDR3 protein. The sample shows 750,000 to 950,000 distinct CDR3 sequences, more than 30% of them seen only once. The specimen was blood. The receptors come from a man younger than 35 with Graves' hyperthyroidism. The CDR3 runs from the conserved cysteine through the conserved F or W. Each record gives: V gene, D gene, clone size, J gene, CDR3 DNA, CDR3 protein. The D gene is left open where the match is weak. The listing skips clone size in some rows; elsewhere it reads once, few, many or a size class.

V gene: TRBV6-5; D gene: NA; clone size: many; J gene: TRBJ2-7; CDR3 DNA: TGTGCCAGCAGGTCAGACTACGAGCAGTACTTC; CDR3 protein: CASRSDYEQYF
V gene: TRBV5-1; D gene: NA; clone size: many; J gene: TRBJ1-5; CDR3 DNA: TGCGCCAGCAGCTTGGAGCCCAACGGTCACACTCCCCAGCATTTT; CDR3 protein: CASSLEPNGHTPQHF
V gene: TRBV2; D gene: TRBD1; clone size: NA; J gene: TRBJ1-2; CDR3 DNA: TGTGCCGGCAGTTACCAGGGGGGAGCTAACTATGGCTACACCTTC; CDR3 protein: CAGSYQGGANYGYTF
V gene: TRBV7-9; D gene: NA; clone size: many; J gene: TRBJ1-6; CDR3 DNA: TGTGCCAGCAGCTTAGAGGGCTGGGATAATTCACCCCTCCACTTT; CDR3 protein: CASSLEGWDNSPLHF
V gene: TRBV15; D gene: NA; clone size: many; J gene: TRBJ1-2; CDR3 DNA: TGTGCCACCAGCAGAGGAGATGAAGGCTACACCTTC; CDR3 protein: CATSRGDEGYTF
V gene: TRBV10-3; D gene: TRBD1; clone size: many; J gene: TRBJ1-5; CDR3 DNA: TGTGCCATCAGAACCGGGACAGGGGACAATCAGCCCCAGCATTTT; CDR3 protein: CAIRTGTGDNQPQHF
V gene: TRBV20-1; D gene: NA; clone size: NA; J gene: TRBJ2-7; CDR3 DNA: TGCAGTGCTCTGAGAGGGGAGGGGGCCCACGAGCAGTACTTC; CDR3 protein: CSALRGEGAHEQYF
V gene: TRBV6-5; D gene: NA; clone size: few; J gene: TRBJ2-5; CDR3 DNA: TGTGCCAGCAGCCGGGACCCCGCGGGCATACAAGAGACCCAGTACTTC; CDR3 protein: CASSRDPAGIQETQYF
V gene: TRBV9; D gene: NA; clone size: NA; J gene: TRBJ2-5; CDR3 DNA: TGTGCCAGCAACGCGGGGGTAGGGGGGCGAAAGACCCAGTACTTC; CDR3 protein: CASNAGVGGRKTQYF
V gene: TRBV20-1; D gene: NA; clone size: many; J gene: TRBJ1-1; CDR3 DNA: TGCAGTGCTAACCTACAGGTACGGGAAGCTTTCTTT; CDR3 protein: CSANLQVREAFF
V gene: TRBV10-3; D gene: TRBD1; clone size: few; J gene: TRBJ1-6; CDR3 DNA: TGTGCCACCCGTCCCGGGACAGGTTCAGAATCACCCCTCCACTTT; CDR3 protein: CATRPGTGSESPLHF
V gene: TRBV10-3; D gene: TRBD2; clone size: NA; J gene: TRBJ2-5; CDR3 DNA: TGTGCCAGCAGTGAACTAGCGGTACAAGAGACCCAGTACTTC; CDR3 protein: CASSELAVQETQYF
V gene: TRBV7-2; D gene: TRBD1; clone size: NA; J gene: TRBJ1-1; CDR3 DNA: TGTGCCAGCAGCTTACACAGGGGGCTAAAGGCTGAAGCTTTCTTT; CDR3 protein: CASSLHRGLKAEAFF
V gene: TRBV11-1; D gene: TRBD2; clone size: few; J gene: TRBJ2-7; CDR3 DNA: TGTGCCAGCAGCTTAGCGGAAGGGCTAGCGGACTCCTACGAGCAGTACTTC; CDR3 protein: CASSLAEGLADSYEQYF
V gene: TRBV2; D gene: NA; clone size: few; J gene: TRBJ2-2; CDR3 DNA: TGTGCCAGCTCCTACGGGACTCCCAACGGGGAGCTGTTTTTT; CDR3 protein: CASSYGTPNGELFF
V gene: TRBV2; D gene: TRBD1; clone size: many; J gene: TRBJ2-6; CDR3 DNA: TGTGCCAGCAGTGAATCGGGACAGTACTCTGGGGCCAACGTCCTGACTTTC; CDR3 protein: CASSESGQYSGANVLTF
V gene: TRBV6-4; D gene: TRBD1; clone size: NA; J gene: TRBJ1-5; CDR3 DNA: TGTGCCAGCAGTGACTCGGGACAGACCCAGCATTTT; CDR3 protein: CASSDSGQTQHF
V gene: TRBV20-1; D gene: NA; clone size: NA; J gene: TRBJ1-2; CDR3 DNA: TGCAGTACTAAACCTGACAGACTGAATTACTATGGCTACACCTTC; CDR3 protein: CSTKPDRLNYYGYTF
V gene: TRBV2; D gene: NA; clone size: many; J gene: TRBJ1-6; CDR3 DNA: TGTGCCAGCTCGACGGGTCAAGGAGGGAATTCACCCCTCCACTTT; CDR3 protein: CASSTGQGGNSPLHF
V gene: TRBV7-3; D gene: NA; clone size: many; J gene: TRBJ2-2; CDR3 DNA: TGTGCCAGACGGACCGATAACACCGGGGAGCTGTTTTTT; CDR3 protein: CARRTDNTGELFF
V gene: TRBV9; D gene: NA; clone size: many; J gene: TRBJ1-5; CDR3 DNA: TGTGCCAGCAGCGTAGGACACAGCAATCAGCCCCAGCATTTT; CDR3 protein: CASSVGHSNQPQHF
V gene: TRBV5-4; D gene: TRBD2; clone size: few; J gene: TRBJ2-5; CDR3 DNA: TGTGCCAGCAGCGGGGGGGACGTCCTGGGGGAGACCCAGTACTTC; CDR3 protein: CASSGGDVLGETQYF
V gene: TRBV7-8; D gene: TRBD1; clone size: NA; J gene: TRBJ2-2; CDR3 DNA: TGTGCCAGCAGCTGGGGACAGGGGTTAAGCACCGGGGAGCTGTTTTTT; CDR3 protein: CASSWGQGLSTGELFF
V gene: TRBV6-5; D gene: NA; clone size: few; J gene: TRBJ1-1; CDR3 DNA: TGTGCCAGCATCATTGGCGCTGAAGCTTTCTTT; CDR3 protein: CASIIGAEAFF
V gene: TRBV19; D gene: NA; clone size: NA; J gene: TRBJ2-3; CDR3 DNA: TGTGCCAGTAGTATCCAGGGGACAGATACGCAGTATTTT; CDR3 protein: CASSIQGTDTQYF
V gene: TRBV20-1; D gene: TRBD1; clone size: NA; J gene: TRBJ2-5; CDR3 DNA: TGCAGTGCCGAACCGACAGGGTTCCAAGAGACCCAGTACTTC; CDR3 protein: CSAEPTGFQETQYF
V gene: TRBV5-1; D gene: NA; clone size: NA; J gene: TRBJ1-4; CDR3 DNA: TGCGCCAGCAGTGAGACAGGCGCTAATGAAAAACTGTTTTTT; CDR3 protein: CASSETGANEKLFF